This T cell receptor (beta chain) comes out of a study of T cells in Graves' hyperthyroidism and ophthalmopathy. A remark on this clonotype: Its matching antigen is unknown. One base away lies a much larger clone, so this may be a sequencing read error.

Study observations and caveats: The blood repertoire included most of the expanded thyroid clonotypes above 0.001. The model anticipated ophthalmopathy a median approximately six months pre-onset.

Hyperthyroidism was newly diagnosed in patients aged 18 to 65 (duration under 2 months). Researchers took RNA transcripts and amplified the TCR beta CDR3 regions from them. The HTBI primer set served for first-round RT-PCR of the TCR CDR3. MiXCR was run by TCRdb on the multiplex PCR reads, yielding one entry per CDR3 protein. The sample carries about 290,000 distinct CDR3 sequences, 15% recorded once. The TCR originated in a woman in her forties or fifties with Graves' hyperthyroidism that later progressed to Graves' ophthalmopathy. Sequenced: blood.

The CDR3: CASSRDRNYGHTF. The CDR3 DNA is TGTGCCAGCAGCCGGGACAGAAACTATGGCCACACCTTC. The V and J genes are TRBV5-5 and TRBJ1-2; TRBD1 aligns across 7 bases. This CDR3 has 13 residues. Germline V gene data show CDR1 as SGHKS and CDR2 as YYEKEE (reference sequence).